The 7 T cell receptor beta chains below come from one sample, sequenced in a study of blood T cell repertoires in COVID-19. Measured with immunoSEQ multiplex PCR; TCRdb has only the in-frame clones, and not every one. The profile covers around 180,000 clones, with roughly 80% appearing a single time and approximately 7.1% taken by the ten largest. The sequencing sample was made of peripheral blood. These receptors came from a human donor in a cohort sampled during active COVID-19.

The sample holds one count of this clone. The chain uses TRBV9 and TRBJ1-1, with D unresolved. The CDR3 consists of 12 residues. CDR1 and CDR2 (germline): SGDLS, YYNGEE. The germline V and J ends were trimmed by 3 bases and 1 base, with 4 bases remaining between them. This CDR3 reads CASSGANTEAFF. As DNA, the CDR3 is TGTGCCAGCAGCGGGGCGAACACTGAAGCTTTCTTT.

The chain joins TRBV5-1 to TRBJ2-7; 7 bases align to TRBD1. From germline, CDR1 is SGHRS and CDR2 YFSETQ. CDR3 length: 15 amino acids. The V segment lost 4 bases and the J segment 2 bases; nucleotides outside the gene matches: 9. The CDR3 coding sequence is TGCGCCAGCAGCATTTTCCCGGGACAGACCTACGAGCAGTACTTC. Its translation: CASSIFPGQTYEQYF.

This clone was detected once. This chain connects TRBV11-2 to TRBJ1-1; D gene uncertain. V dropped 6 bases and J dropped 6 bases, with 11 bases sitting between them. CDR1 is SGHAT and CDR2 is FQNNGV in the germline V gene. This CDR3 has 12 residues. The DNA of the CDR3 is TGTGCCAGCAGATCCACACGGGCTGAAGCTTTCTTT. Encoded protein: CASRSTRAEAFF.

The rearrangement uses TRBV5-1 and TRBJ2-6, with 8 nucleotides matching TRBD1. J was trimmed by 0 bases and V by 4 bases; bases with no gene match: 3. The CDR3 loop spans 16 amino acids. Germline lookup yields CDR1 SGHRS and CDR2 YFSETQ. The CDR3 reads CASSADRGSGANVLTF. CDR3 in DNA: TGCGCCAGCAGCGCCGACAGGGGCTCTGGGGCCAACGTCCTGACTTTC.

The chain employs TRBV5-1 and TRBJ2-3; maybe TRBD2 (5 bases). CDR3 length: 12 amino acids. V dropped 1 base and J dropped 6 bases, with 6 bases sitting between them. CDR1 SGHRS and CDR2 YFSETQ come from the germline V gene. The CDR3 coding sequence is TGCGCCAGCAGCTTGCCGGGGGATACGCAGTATTTT. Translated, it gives CASSLPGDTQYF.

The CDR3 loop reads CASSLAGQGVIEQYF. The CDR3 coding sequence is TGTGCCAGCAGCTTAGCCGGACAGGGGGTGATTGAGCAGTACTTC. V gene TRBV7-2 combines with J gene TRBJ2-7; 10 nucleotides align to TRBD1. There are 15 residues in the CDR3. The V and J ends lost 0 bases and 7 bases, in that order; junction bases with no gene match: 6. CDR1 is SGHTA and CDR2 is FQGNSA in the germline V gene. The full variable domain, completed using reference TRBV7-2 and TRBJ2-7, is GAGVSQSPSNKVTEKGKDVELRCDPISGHTALYWYRQSLGQGLEFLIYFQGNSAPDKSGLPSDRFSAERTGGSVSTLTIQRTQQEDSAVYLCASSLAGQGVIEQYFGPGTRLTVT.

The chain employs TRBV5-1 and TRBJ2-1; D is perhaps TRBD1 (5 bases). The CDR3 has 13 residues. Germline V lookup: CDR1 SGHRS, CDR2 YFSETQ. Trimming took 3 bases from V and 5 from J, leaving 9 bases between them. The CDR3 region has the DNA TGCGCCAGCAGCTATGACAGAAACAATGAGCAGTTCTTC. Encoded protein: CASSYDRNNEQFF.